Listed below are T cell receptor beta chains from one sample, sequenced in a study of blood T cell repertoires in COVID-19. Sequencing used immunoSEQ multiplex PCR; TCRdb keeps in-frame clones, though not all of them. The top ten clones hold about 6.5% of a sample with around 370,000 clones, around 89% of them seen once. Material: peripheral blood. These receptors all stem from a man aged 18 to 29 with active or convalescent COVID-19. Each CDR3 is given with its conserved first and last residue. A D gene is named only where the DNA matches it firmly. Size values are once, few and many counts, or a class for expanded clones, and some rows have none.

clone_size | j_call | v_call | d_call | cdr3_nt | cdr3_aa
few | TRBJ2-1 | TRBV14 | TRBD2 | TGTGCCAGCAGCCTTACTAGCGGGGAGAATAATGAGCAGTTCTTC | CASSLTSGENNEQFF
- | TRBJ1-6 | TRBV5-1 | TRBD1 | TGCGCCAGCAGAGAAGACAGGGGGAATTCACCCCTCCACTTT | CASREDRGNSPLHF
- | TRBJ2-7 | TRBV5-6 | TRBD1 | TGTGCCAGCAGCTTTTTCGGGACAGGGGGTAACGAGCAGTACTTC | CASSFFGTGGNEQYF
- | TRBJ1-5 | TRBV10-2 | TRBD1 | TGCGCCAGCAATCGACAGGGAGCGACTCAGCCCCAGCATTTT | CASNRQGATQPQHF
- | TRBJ2-3 | TRBV10-3 | - | TGTGCCATCAGTGAACCCGCGAGGGGCACAGATACGCAGTATTTT | CAISEPARGTDTQYF
- | TRBJ2-7 | TRBV6-2/TRBV6-3 | - | TGTGCCAGCAGTTACTCGACAGGTTCGAAGAACGAGCAGTACTTC | CASSYSTGSKNEQYF
- | TRBJ1-2 | TRBV9 | TRBD1 | TGTGCCAGCAGCCGGACAGGGGACGCTAAATTATCCTACACCTTC | CASSRTGDAKLSYTF
once | TRBJ2-3 | TRBV4-1 | - | TGCGCCAGCAGCCAAGTGCCAGGTTCCTCCGTAGATACGCAGTATTTT | CASSQVPGSSVDTQYF
- | TRBJ2-2 | TRBV6-5 | TRBD1 | TGTGCCAGCAGCAGGGACAGGGGGAACACCGGGGAGCTGTTTTTT | CASSRDRGNTGELFF
- | TRBJ2-2 | TRBV7-9 | - | TGTGCCAGCAGCTACAGGTTGTCCGGGACCGGGGAGCTGTTTTTT | CASSYRLSGTGELFF
- | TRBJ2-2 | TRBV20-1 | TRBD2 | TGCAGTGCTAGTGGACTAGCGGGGAACACCGGGGAGCTGTTTTTT | CSASGLAGNTGELFF
- | TRBJ2-2 | TRBV15 | - | TGTGCCACCAGCAGGGGCGGGGGCAGTCTCACCGGGGAGCTGTTTTTT | CATSRGGGSLTGELFF
- | TRBJ1-2 | TRBV27 | TRBD1 | TGTGCCAGCAGGACCAAGCAGGGGGCAGGGGGCTACACCTTC | CASRTKQGAGGYTF
- | TRBJ1-1 | TRBV7-2 | - | TGTGCCAGCAGCTTAGAGCAGGGCATGAACACTGAAGCTTTCTTT | CASSLEQGMNTEAFF
- | TRBJ2-6 | TRBV24-1 | - | TGTGCCACCAGTGCCCCTCTGTTCAACGTCCTGACTTTC | CATSAPLFNVLTF
- | TRBJ2-3 | TRBV19 | TRBD2 | TGTGCCAGTACCATGGGACTAGCGAGAACAGATACGCAGTATTTT | CASTMGLARTDTQYF